The 21 T cell receptor beta chains presented below share a single source sample, sequenced in a study of vaccination and CD4 T cells after COVID-19. No antigen is known for these receptors. As for treatment: roughly 11-day PBMC culture with coronavirus spike peptide pools or control peptides (ViraFEST assay). Scientists ran DNA taken from cultured CD4+ T cells through the Oncomine TCR Beta short-read assay for sequencing. Using its own MiXCR run on the PCR reads, TCRdb lists one record per CDR3 protein. The sample yields around 14,000 distinct CDR3 sequences, about 35% seen once. The sequencing input was cultured CD4+ T cells from blood. The source is a human donor with COVID-19.

The V call is TRBV11-3, the J call TRBJ2-7; perhaps TRBD1 as D (5 bases). Germline CDR1 reads SGHNT; CDR2 reads YENEEA. The CDR3 runs 14 residues. V lost 2 bases and J lost 5, with 13 bases in between. The CDR3 loop reads CASSLIRAVDEQYF. CDR3 sequence (DNA): TGTGCCAGCAGCTTAATCAGGGCAGTCGACGAGCAGTACTTC. Supplemented by reference TRBV11-3 and TRBJ2-7, the full variable domain reads EAGVVQSPRYKIIEKKQPVAFWCNPISGHNTLYWYLQNLGQGPELLIRYENEEAVDDSQLPKDRFSAERLKGVDSTLKIQPAELGDSAVYLCASSLIRAVDEQYFGPGTRLTVT.

The chain is built from TRBV12-3 or TRBV12-4 and TRBJ2-7; 7 bases map to TRBD1. Unmatched junction bases numbered 4, after V lost 3 bases and J lost 2 bases. The CDR3 totals 14 residues. The CDR3 is CASSLGQFPYEQYF. Written as DNA, the CDR3 is TGTGCCAGCAGTTTGGGACAGTTTCCCTACGAGCAGTACTTC.

There are a few counts of this clonotype. This chain links TRBV6-2 or TRBV6-3 with TRBJ2-1; 11 positions agree with TRBD2. The CDR3 runs 18 residues. Germline V CDR1 and CDR2: MNHEY, SVGEGT. Trimming cost V 2 bases and J 5 bases; bases outside gene matches: 11. CDR3 bases: TGTGCCAGCAGTTACGACCCCGGGACTAGCGGCTTCAACAATGAGCAGTTCTTC. Its protein product is CASSYDPGTSGFNNEQFF.

The chain recombines TRBV5-1 with TRBJ2-7, with D hard to call. The CDR3 is 13 amino acids. In germline, CDR1 is SGHRS, CDR2 YFSETQ. V lost 1 base, J lost 5 bases, and 10 bases lay in between. The CDR3 spells CASSLFSIDEQYF. The CDR3 nucleotides are TGCGCCAGCAGCTTGTTCAGTATCGACGAGCAGTACTTC.

The chain combines TRBV7-9 with TRBJ1-1; no definite D call. The V end was cut by 4 bases, the J end by 11 bases, with 17 bases between. This CDR3 is built from 13 residues. Germline V gives CDR1 SEHNR, CDR2 FQNEAQ (reference sequence). The CDR3 sequence is CASSSMSEQGAFF. The CDR3 DNA sequence: TGTGCCAGCAGCTCGATGAGCGAACAAGGCGCTTTCTTT. The whole variable domain, remainder taken from reference TRBV7-9 and TRBJ1-1, is DTGVSQNPRHKITKRGQNVTFRCDPISEHNRLYWYRQTLGQGPEFLTYFQNEAQLEKSRLLSDRFSAERPKGSFSTLEIQRTEQGDSAMYLCASSSMSEQGAFFGQGTRLTVV.

Only a few counts were recorded for this clonotype. The J gene is TRBJ2-4, the V gene TRBV19, with D possibly being TRBD1 (5 bases). Germline CDR1 is LNHDA and CDR2 is SQIVND (reference sequence). Trimming pared 4 bases from V and 15 bases from J, leaving 13 bases between. The CDR3 extends over 11 amino acids. CDR3 protein: CASSRPGIRYF. The CDR3 nucleotides read TGTGCCAGTAGTAGACCAGGGATCCGGTACTTC.

The rearrangement joins TRBV20-1 to TRBJ2-2; D unresolved. Trimming shortened V by 7 bases and J by 4 bases, and 13 bases separated the two germline ends. This CDR3 comprises 13 residues. Per germline, CDR1 DFQATT and CDR2 SNEGSKA (reference sequence). In DNA form, the CDR3 reads TGCAGTGGGTACTTCCCGGGCACCGGGGAGCTGTTTTTT. Its translation is CSGYFPGTGELFF.

The chain employs TRBV29-1 and TRBJ1-6; a possible D gene is TRBD1 (6 bases). V lost 4 bases to trimming and J lost 7 bases, with 11 bases between them. Per germline, CDR1 SQVTM and CDR2 ANQGSEA. This CDR3 region has 13 residues. This CDR3 is CSVGWTVNSPLHF. The CDR3 DNA reads TGCAGCGTTGGGTGGACAGTGAATTCACCCCTCCACTTT.

This chain links TRBV28 with TRBJ2-5; D is perhaps TRBD2 (6 bases). Per the germline V gene, CDR1 is MDHEN and CDR2 is SYDVKM. CDR3 length equals 16 residues. Trimming pared 7 bases from V and 4 bases from J, leaving 22 bases between. This chain's CDR3 is CASTRLGLKGGETQYF. In nucleotides, the CDR3 is TGTGCCAGCACTCGACTAGGGCTAAAAGGAGGAGAGACCCAGTACTTC.

The rearrangement joins TRBV5-4 to TRBJ2-2, with D perhaps matching TRBD1 (6 bases). CDR1 and CDR2 from the germline V gene are SGHNT and YYREEE (reference sequence). The length of the CDR3 is 15 residues. Trimming removed 3 bases from V and 5 bases from J, with 14 bases in between. The CDR3 here is CASSSQGRGTGELFF. CDR3 bases: TGTGCCAGCAGCTCTCAGGGGAGAGGGACCGGGGAGCTGTTTTTT.

This chain joins TRBV6-1 and TRBJ2-6; D gene uncertain. Deletions cut 2 bases from V and 3 bases from J, with 5 bases between. The germline gives CDR1 MNHNS, CDR2 SASEGT. The CDR3 contains 14 residues. The CDR3 nucleotides are TGTGCCAGCAGTGAATATGGTGGGGCCAACGTCCTGACTTTC. It yields the protein CASSEYGGANVLTF.

The CDR3 protein is CASRGTSGGITDTQYF. CDR3 bases: TGTGCCAGCAGGGGGACTAGCGGGGGAATCACAGATACGCAGTATTTT. The rearrangement joins TRBV6-1 to TRBJ2-3; 14 bases fit TRBD2. The CDR3 has 16 amino acids. The germline V gene encodes CDR1 MNHNS and CDR2 SASEGT. V lost 6 bases and J lost 2; bases outside the gene matches: 4.

As for this clonotype: The junction departs from germline at one end; a sequencing error may be responsible. This rearrangement joins TRBV6-2 or TRBV6-3 to TRBJ2-7; tentative D call: TRBD1 (6 bases). CDR1 is MNHEY, CDR2 SVGEGT, per germline. This CDR3 has 15 amino acids. In DNA form, the CDR3 reads TGTGCCAGCAGTTACTCGTGGGGGCGAACCTACGAGCGGTACTTC. Protein sequence: CASSYSWGRTYERYF.

This clonotype was counted only a few times. The rearrangement uses TRBV6-1 and TRBJ2-2; 11 bases line up with TRBD2. Germline V gene lookup returns CDR1 MNHNS and CDR2 SASEGT. The CDR3 is 14 residues long. V gave up 8 bases and J gave up 7 bases; unmatched junction bases: 6. The CDR3 loop is CASCSGGVGGELFF. The CDR3 bases are TGTGCCAGCTGTAGCGGGGGGGTCGGCGGGGAGCTGTTTTTT.

This chain joins TRBV6-1 and TRBJ1-2; TRBD1 aligns across 10 bases. The CDR3 contains 16 residues. Germline values: CDR1 MNHNS, CDR2 SASEGT. The V gene end was trimmed by 4 bases and the J gene end by 1 base; junction bases not matched to a gene: 6. The CDR3 sequence: CASSARDRGNNYGYTF. The CDR3 DNA sequence: TGTGCCAGCAGTGCCCGGGACAGGGGAAATAACTATGGCTACACCTTC.

This chain uses TRBV15 with TRBJ2-4, with 7 bases lining up with TRBD2. V lost 0 bases, J lost 8 bases, and 16 bases stayed unmatched. Germline V CDR1 and CDR2: LNHNV, YYDKDF (reference sequence). This CDR3 region has 18 residues. The CDR3 protein is CATSRDRGMTLAGDIQYF. The CDR3 DNA sequence: TGTGCCACCAGCAGAGATCGGGGGATGACTTTAGCGGGTGACATTCAGTACTTC. The variable domain in full, with the rest retrieved from reference TRBV15 and TRBJ2-4, is DAMVIQNPRYQVTQFGKPVTLSCSQTLNHNVMYWYQQKSSQAPKLLFHYYDKDFNNEADTPDNFQSRRPNTSFCFLDIRSPGLGDTAMYLCATSRDRGMTLAGDIQYFGAGTRLSVL.

The table lists this clonotype with a few counts. The chain couples TRBV6-1 to TRBJ1-5; D not certain. CDR1 is MNHNS, CDR2 SASEGT, per germline. This CDR3 spans 14 amino acids. Trimming took off 3 bases at V and 4 bases at J, with 10 bases between the two ends. The CDR3 sequence is CASSEVAVNQPQHF. In nucleotides, the CDR3 is TGTGCCAGCAGTGAGGTGGCGGTAAATCAGCCCCAGCATTTT.

The chain is built from TRBV7-9 and TRBJ1-1, with D unresolved. With 3 bases removed from V and 0 bases from J, the gap between germline ends came to 8 bases. The V gene's germline CDR1 is SEHNR and CDR2 FQNEAQ (reference sequence). The CDR3 covers 14 residues. The CDR3 nucleotides read TGTGCCAGCAGCTTTGGACCGGTGAACACTGAAGCTTTCTTT. Translating gives CASSFGPVNTEAFF.

This clonotype was counted a few times. The CDR3 DNA is TGTGCCAGCAGTGCCAAGACTAGCGGGGGTTCCCAAGAGACCCAGTACTTC. It codes for CASSAKTSGGSQETQYF. The chain combines TRBV6-1 with TRBJ2-5; TRBD2 matches at 12 bases. V gave up 4 bases and J gave up 1 base; unmatched junction bases: 7. The CDR3 has 17 amino acids. Germline lookup yields CDR1 MNHNS and CDR2 SASEGT.

The chain uses TRBV19 and TRBJ2-2; a weak D match, TRBD2 (5 bases). Per the germline V gene, CDR1 is LNHDA and CDR2 is SQIVND (reference sequence). Trimming removed 6 bases from V and 7 bases from J, with 18 bases in between. The length of the CDR3 is 15 residues. The CDR3 spells CASREVVGTGGELFF. In nucleotides, the CDR3 is TGTGCCAGTAGGGAGGTCGTGGGTACGGGCGGGGAGCTGTTTTTT.

The chain links TRBV10-3 to TRBJ1-2; D not resolved. There are 14 residues in the CDR3. Germline V gene data show CDR1 as ENHRY and CDR2 as SYGVKD. Trimming took off 7 bases at V and 4 bases at J, with 16 bases between the two ends. The CDR3 spells CAITQGADGYGYTF. As DNA, the CDR3 is TGTGCCATCACCCAAGGTGCCGACGGCTATGGCTACACCTTC.